Sequencing of this T cell receptor beta chain was carried out in a study of cytomegalovirus exposure and HLA in healthy donors. Background on the study: Earlier work reported 100 million or so unique TCR beta sequences from about 190 million T cells. General observations from the study: The authors confirmed in vitro that three CMV-associated chains were specific for CMV antigens. Researchers reported from a later analysis that most CMV-associated TCR beta chains appeared HLA-restricted.

A multiplex PCR was run with 60 Vbeta primers and 13 Jbeta primers. Assay: immunoSEQ multiplex PCR; the TCRdb copy retains only in-frame clones and omits some. The sample yields 110,000 or so clones, over 65% seen once. CDR1 is SNHLY, CDR2 FYNNEI, per germline. Deletions cut 4 bases from V and 7 bases from J, with 19 bases between. This CDR3 is 15 amino acids long. This clone was observed a handful of times. Its antigen is as yet unknown. The origin of this receptor is a woman under 30 in good health and CMV-seronegative. The chain carries TRBV2 and TRBJ1-2; maybe TRBD1 (6 bases). Input material: PBMCs. The CDR3 sequence: CASSARTGNDVGYTF. CDR3 DNA: TGTGCCAGCAGTGCTAGAACAGGGAATGATGTTGGCTACACCTTC.